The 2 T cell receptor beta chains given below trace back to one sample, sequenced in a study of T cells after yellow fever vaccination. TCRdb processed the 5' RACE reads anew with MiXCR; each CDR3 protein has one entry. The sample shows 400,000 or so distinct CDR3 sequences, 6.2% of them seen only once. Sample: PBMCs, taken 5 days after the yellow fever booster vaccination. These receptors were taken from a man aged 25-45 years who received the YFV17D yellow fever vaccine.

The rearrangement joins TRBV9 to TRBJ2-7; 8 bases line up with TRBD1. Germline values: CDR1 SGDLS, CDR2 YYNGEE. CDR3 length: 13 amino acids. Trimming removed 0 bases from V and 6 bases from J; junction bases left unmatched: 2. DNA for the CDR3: TGTGCCAGCAGCGTAGAACAGGGGGGCGAGCAGTACTTC. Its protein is CASSVEQGGEQYF.

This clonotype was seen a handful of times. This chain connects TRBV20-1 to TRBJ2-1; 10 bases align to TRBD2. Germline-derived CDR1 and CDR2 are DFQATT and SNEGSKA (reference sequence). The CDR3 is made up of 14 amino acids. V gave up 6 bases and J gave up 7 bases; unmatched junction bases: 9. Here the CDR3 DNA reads TGCAGTGCCCAAACTAGCGGGGTGGGGAATGAGCAGTTCTTC. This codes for CSAQTSGVGNEQFF.